Presented here are 28 T cell receptor beta chains from one specimen sequenced in a study of neoadjuvant nivolumab and ipilimumab in lung cancer (TCRdb year 2020). The receptor library was made with the immunoSEQ multiplex PCR assay. The table was pulled from immuneACCESS by TCRdb, which kept in-frame rearrangements only. Such tables lose some clones; where checked, under half of the loss comes from unresolved V genes, and the rest has no known cause. The sample table records about 28,000 clones; approximately 86% of these occur just once. Around 5% of the sample lies in the top ten. In the paper's terms, the time point label means: at surgical resection after neoadjuvant nivolumab +/- ipilimumab. Sequenced material: tumor tissue, taken after neoadjuvant nivolumab, alone or with ipilimumab, at or shortly before surgery. Source of these receptors: an adult with non-small cell lung cancer.

J is TRBJ1-1 and V is TRBV4-3; D is unresolved. CDR1 is LGHNA and CDR2 is YSLEER in the germline V gene. V was trimmed by 3 bases and J by 1 base, leaving 6 bases between them. The CDR3 covers 13 residues. CDR3 sequence (DNA): TGCGCCAGCAGCCAGACGGGGAACACTGAAGCTTTCTTT. Translating it yields CASSQTGNTEAFF.

The chain couples TRBV14 to TRBJ1-2; D may be TRBD1 (5 bases). Trimming removed 9 bases from V and 6 bases from J, with 14 bases in between. This CDR3 is built from 12 residues. In germline, CDR1 is SGHDN, CDR2 FVKESK. CDR3 residues: CASGWGIDGYTF. CDR3 in DNA: TGTGCCAGTGGCTGGGGGATCGATGGCTACACCTTC.

CDR3 amino acids: CASRLAGNTDTQYF. CDR3 in DNA: TGTGCCAGCAGACTAGCGGGGAACACAGATACGCAGTATTTT. V is TRBV2 and J is TRBJ2-3, with 10 bases identical to TRBD2. V lost 6 bases to trimming and J lost 2 bases; unmatched junction nucleotides: 2. The CDR3 has 14 residues. Germline assignment: CDR1 SNHLY and CDR2 FYNNEI. The full variable domain, with the rest looked up from reference TRBV2 and TRBJ2-3, is EPEVTQTPSHQVTQMGQEVILRCVPISNHLYFYWYRQILGQKVEFLVSFYNNEISEKSEIFDDQFSVERPDGSNFTLKIRSTKLEDSAMYFCASRLAGNTDTQYFGPGTRLTVL.

The chain is built from TRBV6-1 and TRBJ2-1, with D perhaps matching TRBD2 (6 bases). This CDR3 is 15 amino acids long. Deletions cut 0 bases from V and 8 bases from J, with 14 bases between. Germline V gives CDR1 MNHNS, CDR2 SASEGT. CDR3 in amino acids: CASSEAPTWGDEQFF. Here the CDR3 DNA reads TGTGCCAGCAGTGAAGCCCCGACGTGGGGGGATGAGCAGTTCTTC.

This chain links TRBV6-5 with TRBJ1-2; 7 positions agree with TRBD1. The CDR3 is made up of 14 amino acids. V was pared by 3 bases and J by 5 bases, with 6 bases of the junction left unmatched. Germline V gives CDR1 MNHEY, CDR2 SVGAGI. The CDR3: CASSYNGDSYGYTF. The CDR3 region has the DNA TGTGCCAGCAGTTATAATGGGGACAGTTATGGCTACACCTTC.

The rearrangement links TRBV19 to TRBJ1-2; no firm D call. There are 15 residues in the CDR3. Germline V gene lookup returns CDR1 LNHDA and CDR2 SQIVND (reference sequence). The V gene lost 6 bases and the J gene lost 4 bases, with 18 bases spanning the gap. This CDR3 reads CASSNTLDNFYGYTF. The DNA of the CDR3 is TGTGCCAGTAGCAACACGCTCGACAACTTCTATGGCTACACCTTC. Supplemented by reference TRBV19 and TRBJ1-2, the full variable domain reads DGGITQSPKYLFRKEGQNVTLSCEQNLNHDAMYWYRQDPGQGLRLIYYSQIVNDFQKGDIAEGYSVSREKKESFPLTVTSAQKNPTAFYLCASSNTLDNFYGYTFGSGTRLTVV.

The V gene is TRBV25-1, the J gene TRBJ1-1; D is unclear. Germline-derived CDR1 and CDR2 are MGHDK and SYGVNS. There are 13 residues in the CDR3. With 10 bases removed from V and 3 bases from J, the gap between germline ends came to 15 bases. The CDR3 DNA sequence: TGTGCCACGCGCGGAAAGGGATACACTGAAGCTTTCTTT. As protein: CATRGKGYTEAFF.

The rearrangement links TRBV5-1 to TRBJ1-2, with a tentative D call TRBD1 (5 bases). V was pared by 3 bases and J by 2 bases, with 20 bases between. This CDR3 region has 17 residues. The germline gives CDR1 SGHRS, CDR2 YFSETQ. The CDR3 sequence is CASSSWGPPEGNYGYTF. As DNA, the CDR3 is TGCGCCAGCAGCTCCTGGGGACCGCCCGAGGGCAACTATGGCTACACCTTC.

The chain combines TRBV18 with TRBJ1-5; 9 bases align to TRBD1. This CDR3 spans 18 amino acids. Losses at the gene ends were 3 bases for V and 7 bases for J; bases not matched to a gene: 16. Germline V lookup: CDR1 KGHSH, CDR2 LQKENI. CDR3 loop: CASSPAPQGAGGAQPQHF. The CDR3 nucleotides read TGTGCCAGCTCACCTGCCCCACAGGGGGCGGGAGGAGCGCAGCCCCAGCATTTT.

This chain connects TRBV18 to TRBJ1-2; a possible D gene is TRBD1 (6 bases). The germline CDR1 and CDR2 sequences are KGHSH and LQKENI. Trimming took 2 bases from V and 1 from J, leaving 11 bases between them. This CDR3 has 15 amino acids. Written as DNA, the CDR3 is TGTGCCAGCTCACCAGCGTACAGGGTTAACTATGGCTACACCTTC. Translated, it gives CASSPAYRVNYGYTF.

This clone was seen once. The chain links TRBV19 to TRBJ2-7; 7 positions agree with TRBD1. The CDR3 totals 13 residues. Germline-derived CDR1 and CDR2 are LNHDA and SQIVND (reference sequence). V lost 2 bases to trimming and J lost 6 bases; unmatched junction nucleotides: 4. The CDR3 protein is CASSIRQGLEQYF. CDR3 nucleotide sequence: TGTGCCAGTAGTATAAGACAGGGCCTCGAGCAGTACTTC. The full variable domain, completed using reference TRBV19 and TRBJ2-7, is DGGITQSPKYLFRKEGQNVTLSCEQNLNHDAMYWYRQDPGQGLRLIYYSQIVNDFQKGDIAEGYSVSREKKESFPLTVTSAQKNPTAFYLCASSIRQGLEQYFGPGTRLTVT.

This chain links TRBV18 with TRBJ1-1, with D unresolved. Germline loops: CDR1 KGHSH, CDR2 LQKENI. CDR3 length equals 14 residues. Between the trimmed V and J ends, which lost 2 bases and 1 base, there was a span of 8 bases. CDR3 DNA sequence: TGTGCCAGCTCACCAAACGCTGCGAACACTGAAGCTTTCTTT. Translated: CASSPNAANTEAFF.

CDR3 region: CASSSAGFTGELFF. The CDR3 DNA reads TGCGCCAGCAGCTCGGCAGGGTTCACCGGGGAGCTGTTTTTT. This chain uses TRBV5-1 with TRBJ2-2, with D tentatively TRBD1 (5 bases). This CDR3 comprises 14 residues. Looked up from germline, CDR1 is SGHRS and CDR2 is YFSETQ. V lost 3 bases and J 4 bases, leaving 10 bases between the germline ends.

The V call is TRBV19, the J call TRBJ1-5; 7 bases line up with TRBD1. With V trimmed by 4 bases and J by 4 bases, 10 bases remained unmatched. The V gene's germline CDR1 is LNHDA and CDR2 SQIVND (reference sequence). CDR3 length equals 16 residues. The CDR3 sequence: CASSRATGKSNQPQHF. CDR3 coding DNA: TGTGCCAGTAGTAGGGCGACAGGGAAGAGTAATCAGCCCCAGCATTTT. The full variable domain, with the rest looked up from reference TRBV19 and TRBJ1-5, is DGGITQSPKYLFRKEGQNVTLSCEQNLNHDAMYWYRQDPGQGLRLIYYSQIVNDFQKGDIAEGYSVSREKKESFPLTVTSAQKNPTAFYLCASSRATGKSNQPQHFGDGTRLSIL.

The chain uses TRBV28 and TRBJ2-7; 9 bases match TRBD1. V trimming: 6 bases; J trimming: 2 bases; junction bases outside the gene matches: 8. CDR3 length equals 15 residues. Germline V lookup: CDR1 MDHEN, CDR2 SYDVKM. The CDR3: CASRPRDRGAYEQYF. In nucleotides, the CDR3 is TGTGCCAGCAGACCCCGAGACAGGGGGGCCTACGAGCAGTACTTC.

The chain is built from TRBV6-1 and TRBJ1-5; no clear D gene. V was shortened by 6 bases and J by 1 base, with 1 base between the two germline ends. The CDR3 spans 11 residues. The germline CDR1 and CDR2 sequences are MNHNS and SASEGT. The CDR3 bases are TGTGCCAGCAGCAGCAATCAGCCCCAGCATTTT. This translates into CASSSNQPQHF.

The chain employs TRBV7-9 and TRBJ1-2; possibly TRBD1 for D (5 bases). CDR3 length equals 16 residues. V lost 0 bases and J 3 bases, leaving 14 bases between the germline ends. Looked up from germline, CDR1 is SEHNR and CDR2 is FQNEAQ (reference sequence). CDR3 sequence reads: CASSLASLGQHYGYTF. CDR3 sequence (DNA): TGTGCCAGCAGCTTAGCAAGTCTTGGACAACACTATGGCTACACCTTC.

The rearrangement joins TRBV6-5 to TRBJ2-1; 10 bases align to TRBD2. The V and J ends lost 2 bases and 9 bases, in that order; junction bases with no gene match: 1. The length of the CDR3 is 13 residues. Per the germline V gene, CDR1 is MNHEY and CDR2 is SVGAGI. CDR3 nucleotides: TGTGCCAGCAGTTACGGACTAGCGGTTGAGCAGTTCTTC. Its translation is CASSYGLAVEQFF.

The J gene is TRBJ1-4, the V gene TRBV2; TRBD1 matches 9 bases. CDR3 size: 14 residues. V lost 8 bases and J lost 6; bases outside the gene matches: 7. The V gene's germline CDR1 is SNHLY and CDR2 FYNNEI. CDR3 protein: CASRDREGDEKLFF. The CDR3 coding sequence is TGTGCCAGCCGGGACAGGGAGGGGGATGAAAAACTGTTTTTT.

The J gene is TRBJ2-7, the V gene TRBV6-5; TRBD1 is a possible D gene (5 bases). Trimming stripped 8 bases from V and 2 bases from J, with 13 bases between. This CDR3 region has 13 residues. Germline V lookup: CDR1 MNHEY, CDR2 SVGAGI. The CDR3 loop reads CASSIDRTYEQYF. For the CDR3, the DNA is TGTGCCAGCTCAATCGACAGAACCTACGAGCAGTACTTC.

The V and J genes are TRBV5-1 and TRBJ2-7, with D perhaps matching TRBD1 (5 bases). The CDR3 spans 13 residues. Trimming took 1 base from V and 3 from J, leaving 8 bases between them. From germline, CDR1 is SGHRS and CDR2 YFSETQ. CDR3 sequence reads: CASSLQGVYEQYF. DNA of the CDR3: TGCGCCAGCAGCTTGCAAGGGGTCTACGAGCAGTACTTC.

This clone was detected only a few times. V and J are TRBV9 and TRBJ1-5; 7 bases agree with TRBD1. Per the germline V gene, CDR1 is SGDLS and CDR2 is YYNGEE. The CDR3 has 16 amino acids. J lost 0 bases, V lost 3 bases, and 6 bases had no gene match. CDR3 sequence: CASSAGQEHSNQPQHF. The CDR3 DNA is TGTGCCAGCAGCGCAGGACAGGAGCATAGCAATCAGCCCCAGCATTTT.

The rearrangement links TRBV7-9 to TRBJ1-4; D may be TRBD1 (5 bases). CDR3 length: 13 amino acids. V lost 7 bases, J lost 7 bases, and 13 bases lay in between. Per germline, CDR1 SEHNR and CDR2 FQNEAQ (reference sequence). The CDR3 loop reads CASKGTAGEKLFF. The CDR3 bases are TGTGCCAGCAAAGGGACCGCAGGTGAAAAACTGTTTTTT.

The chain recombines TRBV5-1 with TRBJ1-2; the D gene is possibly TRBD1 (5 bases). This CDR3 comprises 13 residues. Germline lookup yields CDR1 SGHRS and CDR2 YFSETQ. Trimming left V 4 bases short and J 8 bases short, with 15 bases between. The CDR3 region is CASSPQGDSGYTF. The DNA for the CDR3 is TGCGCCAGCAGCCCGCAGGGTGATTCCGGCTACACCTTC.

This chain uses TRBV28 with TRBJ1-4, with TRBD1 identical over 7 bases. Germline V CDR1 and CDR2: MDHEN, SYDVKM. The CDR3 covers 14 residues. The J segment lost 7 bases and the V segment lost 8 bases, leaving 10 bases of the junction unmatched. The CDR3 sequence: CASVSGTAVEKLFF. CDR3 DNA sequence: TGTGCCAGCGTAAGTGGGACAGCCGTTGAAAAACTGTTTTTT.

J is TRBJ1-2 and V is TRBV10-3; 9 bases line up with TRBD1. Germline loops: CDR1 ENHRY, CDR2 SYGVKD. V trimming: 0 bases; J trimming: 8 bases; junction bases outside the gene matches: 7. CDR3 length: 15 amino acids. CDR3 in DNA: TGTGCCATCAGTGAGTCTAGGGACAGGGAAAACGGCTACACCTTC. Protein: CAISESRDRENGYTF.

The chain combines TRBV7-9 with TRBJ1-5; 7 bases line up with TRBD1. The CDR3 totals 16 residues. From germline, CDR1 is SEHNR and CDR2 FQNEAQ (reference sequence). V was pared by 5 bases and J by 5 bases, with 12 bases of the junction left unmatched. The CDR3 bases are TGTGCCAGCAGCCAGGGGGGGGGAAACAGGGATCAGCCCCAGCATTTT. It encodes CASSQGGGNRDQPQHF. Looking up the rest from reference TRBV7-9 and TRBJ1-5 gives the full variable domain: DTGVSQNPRHKITKRGQNVTFRCDPISEHNRLYWYRQTLGQGPEFLTYFQNEAQLEKSRLLSDRFSAERPKGSFSTLEIQRTEQGDSAMYLCASSQGGGNRDQPQHFGDGTRLSIL.

This clone was observed a handful of times. This sequence joins TRBV28 and TRBJ2-7; D possibly corresponds to TRBD2 (5 bases). This CDR3 has 14 amino acids. V lost 4 bases to trimming and J lost 1 base, with 11 bases between them. CDR1 is MDHEN and CDR2 is SYDVKM in the germline V gene. Here the CDR3 reads CASSWNGGSYEQYF. CDR3 DNA: TGTGCCAGCAGTTGGAACGGAGGATCCTACGAGCAGTACTTC.